This record looks at one T cell receptor (beta chain) sequence and its context. Its antigen is still unknown. CDR3 length: 15 residues. From germline, CDR1 is SQVTM and CDR2 ANQGSEA. The V end lost 3 bases, the J end lost 0 bases, and 9 bases lay between the germline ends. The record originates from a study of cytomegalovirus exposure and HLA in healthy donors. The PCR used 60 Vbeta and 13 Jbeta primers. Here immunoSEQ multiplex PCR was the method, and the copy in TCRdb shows in-frame clones only, minus some. Of over 150,000 clones in the sample, 65% to 90% are singletons; the top ten hold 9.5% to 12%. Regarding the study as a whole: Presence/absence analysis assumed near-uniform sequencing depth across donors. For most TCR sequences rarity was the rule, although some public TCRs occurred in many donors. Most TCR beta V segments were productive about 90% or about 30% of the time in an earlier analysis.

Sequencing used PBMCs. This sequence joins TRBV29-1 and TRBJ2-6, with D unresolved. The receptor was derived from a man between 45 and 60 years old in good health and CMV-seropositive. CDR3 amino acids: CSVEAHPSGANVLTF. CDR3 nucleotide sequence: TGCAGCGTTGAGGCACACCCCTCTGGGGCCAACGTCCTGACTTTC. Full variable domain (rest looked up from reference TRBV29-1 and TRBJ2-6): SAVISQKPSRDICQRGTSLTIQCQVDSQVTMMFWYRQQPGQSLTLIATANQGSEATYESGFVIDKFPISRPNLTFSTLTVSNMSPEDSSIYLCSVEAHPSGANVLTFGAGSRLTVL.